A selection of T cell receptor beta chains follows, all from one sample in a study of T cell responses to AZD1222 COVID-19 vaccine. Some clones are missing from TCRdb's copy, which holds only in-frame ones; the method was immunoSEQ multiplex PCR. The sample records some 180,000 clones, approximately 95% being singletons. Sequenced here: peripheral blood, sampled 28 days after the second dose of the MenACWY control vaccine. All receptors come from an adult who received the MenACWY meningococcal vaccine as a control. The CDR3 runs from the conserved cysteine through the conserved F or W. The order of the fields is V gene, clone size, J gene, D gene, CDR3 DNA, CDR3 protein. A D gene is named only where the DNA matches it firmly. The size of a clone is reported for some rows only, either as once, few or many, or as a class for expanded clones.

v_gene: TRBV5-4
abundance: -
j_gene: TRBJ1-1
d_gene: -
CDR3nt: TGTGCCAGCAGCCGCGGGGACCTAGGTACTGAAGCTTTCTTT
CDR3aa: CASSRGDLGTEAFF

v_gene: TRBV18
abundance: -
j_gene: TRBJ1-1
d_gene: -
CDR3nt: TGTGCCAGCTCACCGACTTACAGGGACACTGAAGCTTTCTTT
CDR3aa: CASSPTYRDTEAFF

v_gene: TRBV7-2
abundance: -
j_gene: TRBJ1-1
d_gene: -
CDR3nt: TGTGCCAGCAGCTTCGGGGGTGGCACTGAAGCTTTCTTT
CDR3aa: CASSFGGGTEAFF

v_gene: TRBV9
abundance: once
j_gene: TRBJ2-3
d_gene: TRBD1
CDR3nt: TGTGCCAGCAATAGACAGGGGGTTGAAGATACGCAGTATTTT
CDR3aa: CASNRQGVEDTQYF

v_gene: TRBV11-2
abundance: -
j_gene: TRBJ2-7
d_gene: -
CDR3nt: TGTGCCAGCAGCTCCGGGTTAAGCTCCTACGAGCAGTACTTC
CDR3aa: CASSSGLSSYEQYF

v_gene: TRBV7-2
abundance: few
j_gene: TRBJ1-3
d_gene: -
CDR3nt: TGTGCCAGCAGTGTAACGTCTGGAAACACCATATATTTT
CDR3aa: CASSVTSGNTIYF

v_gene: TRBV3-1/TRBV3-2
abundance: -
j_gene: TRBJ2-5
d_gene: -
CDR3nt: TGTGCCAGCAGCCAAGATCAAGTCAGGGGCCGCCTGTCTCAAGAGACCCAGTACTTC
CDR3aa: CASSQDQVRGRLSQETQYF

v_gene: TRBV19
abundance: -
j_gene: TRBJ1-1
d_gene: -
CDR3nt: TGTGCCAGTGGCCAAGCTATGAACACTGAAGCTTTCTTT
CDR3aa: CASGQAMNTEAFF

v_gene: TRBV5-6
abundance: -
j_gene: TRBJ1-1
d_gene: -
CDR3nt: TGTGCCAGCAGCAAGATGGAGGCTCCGGCTTTCTTT
CDR3aa: CASSKMEAPAFF

v_gene: TRBV7-9
abundance: -
j_gene: TRBJ2-5
d_gene: -
CDR3nt: TGTGCCAGCAGCTTCGGACAGACTTCGCAAGAGACCCAGTACTTC
CDR3aa: CASSFGQTSQETQYF

v_gene: TRBV19
abundance: -
j_gene: TRBJ2-1
d_gene: -
CDR3nt: TGTGCCAGTAGTTGGAGCGGTGACACTCAGTTCTTC
CDR3aa: CASSWSGDTQFF

v_gene: TRBV4-2
abundance: few
j_gene: TRBJ2-1
d_gene: -
CDR3nt: TGTGCCAGCAGCCAAGTAGGTGGGGCGGGCTACAATGAGCAGTTCTTC
CDR3aa: CASSQVGGAGYNEQFF

v_gene: TRBV12-5
abundance: -
j_gene: TRBJ1-1
d_gene: -
CDR3nt: TGTGCTAGTGGTTCCACATCGGGGAACACTGAAGCTTTCTTT
CDR3aa: CASGSTSGNTEAFF

v_gene: TRBV6-2/TRBV6-3
abundance: -
j_gene: TRBJ2-7
d_gene: TRBD2
CDR3nt: TGTGCCAGCAGTTACTCCCTTACTAGCGGGGGTCGCGACGAGCAGTACTTC
CDR3aa: CASSYSLTSGGRDEQYF

v_gene: TRBV6-5
abundance: -
j_gene: TRBJ1-1
d_gene: -
CDR3nt: TGTGCCAGCAGTTACTACGCGAACACTGAAGCTTTCTTT
CDR3aa: CASSYYANTEAFF

v_gene: TRBV5-1
abundance: -
j_gene: TRBJ2-1
d_gene: -
CDR3nt: TGCGCCAGCAGCACCGCACAGGGCCACTCCTACAATGAGCAGTTCTTC
CDR3aa: CASSTAQGHSYNEQFF

v_gene: TRBV27
abundance: -
j_gene: TRBJ1-3
d_gene: TRBD1
CDR3nt: TGTGCCAGCAGTCCAAGGACAGGGGGCGCTTATGGAAACACCATATATTTT
CDR3aa: CASSPRTGGAYGNTIYF

v_gene: TRBV15
abundance: -
j_gene: TRBJ1-6
d_gene: TRBD1
CDR3nt: TGTGCCACCAGCAGGAGTTTAAACGGGGACAGTAATTCACCCCTCCACTTT
CDR3aa: CATSRSLNGDSNSPLHF

v_gene: TRBV9
abundance: -
j_gene: TRBJ2-1
d_gene: -
CDR3nt: TGTGCCAGCAGCCTCCAGCCGTCGGGGACAAACAATGAGCAGTTCTTC
CDR3aa: CASSLQPSGTNNEQFF

v_gene: TRBV12-5
abundance: -
j_gene: TRBJ1-4
d_gene: TRBD1
CDR3nt: TGTGCTAGTGGTTTGCCCAGGGGGCGTTCGGAAAAACTGTTTTTT
CDR3aa: CASGLPRGRSEKLFF

v_gene: TRBV28
abundance: -
j_gene: TRBJ2-7
d_gene: TRBD1
CDR3nt: TGTGCCTCCAGGGGGACCTCTAAGGGCTACGAGCAGTACTTC
CDR3aa: CASRGTSKGYEQYF

v_gene: TRBV3-1/TRBV3-2
abundance: -
j_gene: TRBJ2-7
d_gene: -
CDR3nt: TGTGCCAGCAGCTTAGGGCCCATTCAAGGGGCCTACGAGCAGTACTTC
CDR3aa: CASSLGPIQGAYEQYF

v_gene: TRBV7-9
abundance: -
j_gene: TRBJ1-6
d_gene: -
CDR3nt: TGTGCCAGCAGCTCCCCGCGGGGGGGCGCGGGGAATTCACCCCTCCACTTT
CDR3aa: CASSSPRGGAGNSPLHF

v_gene: TRBV19
abundance: -
j_gene: TRBJ1-2
d_gene: -
CDR3nt: TGTGCCACCTCGGATAGGGGCCCATATGGCTACACCTTC
CDR3aa: CATSDRGPYGYTF

v_gene: TRBV4-1
abundance: -
j_gene: TRBJ2-5
d_gene: -
CDR3nt: TGCGCCAGCAGCCAAGCGAGGACCGAGACCCAGTACTTC
CDR3aa: CASSQARTETQYF

v_gene: TRBV18
abundance: -
j_gene: TRBJ1-5
d_gene: -
CDR3nt: TGTGCCAGCTCTAGGGGGGGGGATCAGCCCCAGCATTTT
CDR3aa: CASSRGGDQPQHF

v_gene: TRBV29-1
abundance: -
j_gene: TRBJ1-3
d_gene: TRBD1
CDR3nt: TGCAGCGTTGGACAGGGGATGTGGGACACCATATATTTT
CDR3aa: CSVGQGMWDTIYF

v_gene: TRBV2
abundance: -
j_gene: TRBJ2-1
d_gene: -
CDR3nt: TGTGCCAGCACCCCCTCCCCCCACTTCTCCTACAATGAGCAGTTCTTC
CDR3aa: CASTPSPHFSYNEQFF

v_gene: TRBV6-5
abundance: -
j_gene: TRBJ1-6
d_gene: -
CDR3nt: TGTGCCAGCAGTAACAGGGTAGGGAATTCACCCCTCCACTTT
CDR3aa: CASSNRVGNSPLHF

v_gene: TRBV6-5
abundance: -
j_gene: TRBJ1-5
d_gene: -
CDR3nt: TGTGCCAGTTCTGACAGCAATAGCAATCAGCCCCAGCATTTT
CDR3aa: CASSDSNSNQPQHF

v_gene: TRBV9
abundance: -
j_gene: TRBJ2-7
d_gene: -
CDR3nt: TGTGCCAGCGGAGCCAATTACGAGCAGTACTTC
CDR3aa: CASGANYEQYF

v_gene: TRBV7-2
abundance: -
j_gene: TRBJ1-6
d_gene: -
CDR3nt: TGTGCCAGCAGCCGGTCGGGCCCATATAATTCACCCCTCCACTTT
CDR3aa: CASSRSGPYNSPLHF

v_gene: TRBV11-2
abundance: -
j_gene: TRBJ1-4
d_gene: TRBD1
CDR3nt: TGTGCCAGCAGCTGGGGGACAGGGAAAGAAAAACTGTTTTTT
CDR3aa: CASSWGTGKEKLFF

v_gene: TRBV19
abundance: -
j_gene: TRBJ1-4
d_gene: -
CDR3nt: TGTGCCAGTAGTCTCTGGATTGATGAAAAACTGTTTTTT
CDR3aa: CASSLWIDEKLFF

v_gene: TRBV19
abundance: -
j_gene: TRBJ1-5
d_gene: TRBD1
CDR3nt: TGTGCCAGTATCTCAGGGACAGCCAATCAGCCCCAGCATTTT
CDR3aa: CASISGTANQPQHF

v_gene: TRBV4-3
abundance: -
j_gene: TRBJ1-1
d_gene: TRBD1
CDR3nt: TGCGCCAGCAGCCCTTACAGGGGTCACACTGAAGCTTTCTTT
CDR3aa: CASSPYRGHTEAFF

v_gene: TRBV3-1/TRBV3-2
abundance: -
j_gene: TRBJ1-2
d_gene: TRBD1
CDR3nt: TGTGCCAGCAGCCACCCGGGACAGAACTATGGCTACACCTTC
CDR3aa: CASSHPGQNYGYTF

v_gene: TRBV2
abundance: -
j_gene: TRBJ2-7
d_gene: TRBD1
CDR3nt: TGTGCCAGCAGTGGTGAGGGGGCATACGAGCAGTACTTC
CDR3aa: CASSGEGAYEQYF

v_gene: TRBV18
abundance: -
j_gene: TRBJ1-5
d_gene: -
CDR3nt: TGTGCCAGCTCACCGACGCCCAGGGGTGACAATCAGCCCCAGCATTTT
CDR3aa: CASSPTPRGDNQPQHF

v_gene: TRBV7-9
abundance: once
j_gene: TRBJ1-3
d_gene: -
CDR3nt: TGTGCCAGCAGCTTAGCGGCAGGGCGCTTCTCTGGAAACACCATATATTTT
CDR3aa: CASSLAAGRFSGNTIYF

v_gene: TRBV19
abundance: -
j_gene: TRBJ1-2
d_gene: TRBD1
CDR3nt: TGTGCCAGCAAGACAGGGGAGGCAGCTAACTATGGCTACACCTTC
CDR3aa: CASKTGEAANYGYTF

v_gene: TRBV30
abundance: -
j_gene: TRBJ1-1
d_gene: -
CDR3nt: TGTGCCTGGAGGTTTGGGAACACTGAAGCTTTCTTT
CDR3aa: CAWRFGNTEAFF

v_gene: TRBV30
abundance: -
j_gene: TRBJ2-1
d_gene: TRBD2
CDR3nt: TGTGCCTGGAGTCCAGGGTTTCCAGCGGGGAATGAGCAGTTCTTC
CDR3aa: CAWSPGFPAGNEQFF

v_gene: TRBV12-3/TRBV12-4
abundance: -
j_gene: TRBJ1-5
d_gene: -
CDR3nt: TGTGCCAGCAGCTTTCCCCGACAGCCCCAGCATTTT
CDR3aa: CASSFPRQPQHF

v_gene: TRBV29-1
abundance: -
j_gene: TRBJ1-2
d_gene: TRBD1
CDR3nt: TGCAGCGCGGCTCCCGGGACAGGGTATGGCTACACCTTC
CDR3aa: CSAAPGTGYGYTF

v_gene: TRBV4-2
abundance: -
j_gene: TRBJ1-5
d_gene: TRBD1
CDR3nt: TGTGCCAGCAGCCGAGTCCCGGGACAGGGGATTCATAGCAATCAGCCCCAGCATTTT
CDR3aa: CASSRVPGQGIHSNQPQHF

v_gene: TRBV7-2
abundance: -
j_gene: TRBJ1-3
d_gene: -
CDR3nt: TGTGCCAGCAGTCGGGGGGAGGGGGACACCATATATTTT
CDR3aa: CASSRGEGDTIYF

v_gene: TRBV28
abundance: -
j_gene: TRBJ2-1
d_gene: TRBD2
CDR3nt: TGTGCCAGCAGTTTCCCCCCGACACTAGCGGCCGAAGAGCAGTTCTTC
CDR3aa: CASSFPPTLAAEEQFF

v_gene: TRBV6-5
abundance: -
j_gene: TRBJ2-5
d_gene: -
CDR3nt: TGTGCCAGCGGAGCGGCAGGGGAACGGGAAGAGACCCAGTACTTC
CDR3aa: CASGAAGEREETQYF

v_gene: TRBV6-6
abundance: -
j_gene: TRBJ1-2
d_gene: -
CDR3nt: TGTGCCAGCAGTACCTACACGAGCTATGGCTACACCTTC
CDR3aa: CASSTYTSYGYTF

v_gene: TRBV5-1
abundance: once
j_gene: TRBJ2-7
d_gene: -
CDR3nt: TGCGCCAGCAGCTTATCGGCTATCTCCTACGAGCAGTACTTC
CDR3aa: CASSLSAISYEQYF

v_gene: TRBV19
abundance: once
j_gene: TRBJ1-6
d_gene: -
CDR3nt: TGTGCCAGTACCCTCAAAAGGGGGGTAATGAATTCACCCCTCCACTTT
CDR3aa: CASTLKRGVMNSPLHF

v_gene: TRBV30
abundance: -
j_gene: TRBJ1-2
d_gene: -
CDR3nt: TGTGCCTGGAGTGTCGGGGGTGTGAGTGGCTACACCTTC
CDR3aa: CAWSVGGVSGYTF

v_gene: TRBV6-5
abundance: -
j_gene: TRBJ1-6
d_gene: TRBD1
CDR3nt: TGTGCCAGCAGAGGGACAGGGGAAAATTCACCCCTCCACTTT
CDR3aa: CASRGTGENSPLHF

v_gene: TRBV10-2
abundance: few
j_gene: TRBJ1-2
d_gene: TRBD1
CDR3nt: TGCGCCAGCAGTGCCCGGACAGGGGGAAACTATGGCTACACCTTC
CDR3aa: CASSARTGGNYGYTF

v_gene: TRBV10-2
abundance: -
j_gene: TRBJ1-5
d_gene: TRBD1
CDR3nt: TGCGCCAGCAGTGAGCCAGGACAGGGGAGGCAGCCCCAGCATTTT
CDR3aa: CASSEPGQGRQPQHF